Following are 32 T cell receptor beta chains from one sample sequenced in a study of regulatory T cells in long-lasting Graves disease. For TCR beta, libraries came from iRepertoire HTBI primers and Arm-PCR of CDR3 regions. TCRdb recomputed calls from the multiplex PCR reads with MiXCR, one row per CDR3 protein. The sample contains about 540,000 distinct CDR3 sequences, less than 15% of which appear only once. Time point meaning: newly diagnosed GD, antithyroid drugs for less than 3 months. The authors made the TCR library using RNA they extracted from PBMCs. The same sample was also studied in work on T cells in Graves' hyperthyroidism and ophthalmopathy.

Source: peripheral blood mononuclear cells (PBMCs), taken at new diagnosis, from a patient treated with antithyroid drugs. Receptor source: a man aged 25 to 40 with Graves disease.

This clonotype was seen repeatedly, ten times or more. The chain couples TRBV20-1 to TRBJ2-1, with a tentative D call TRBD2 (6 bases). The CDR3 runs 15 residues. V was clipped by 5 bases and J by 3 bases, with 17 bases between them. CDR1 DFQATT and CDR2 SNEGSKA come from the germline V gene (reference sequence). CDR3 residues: CSAAGTQPYYNEQFF. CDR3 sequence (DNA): TGCAGTGCTGCCGGGACTCAACCTTACTACAATGAGCAGTTCTTC.

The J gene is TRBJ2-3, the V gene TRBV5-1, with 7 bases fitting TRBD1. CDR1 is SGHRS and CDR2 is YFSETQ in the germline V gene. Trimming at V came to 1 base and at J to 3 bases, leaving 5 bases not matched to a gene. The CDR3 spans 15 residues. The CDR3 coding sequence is TGCGCCAGCAGCTTGTCAGGGGGAGCGACAGATACGCAGTATTTT. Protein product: CASSLSGGATDTQYF.

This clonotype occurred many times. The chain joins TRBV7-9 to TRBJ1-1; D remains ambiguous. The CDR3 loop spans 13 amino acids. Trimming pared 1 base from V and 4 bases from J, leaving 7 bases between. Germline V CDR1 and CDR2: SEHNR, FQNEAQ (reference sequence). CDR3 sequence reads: CASSLEVPTEAFF. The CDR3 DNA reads TGTGCCAGCAGCTTAGAGGTTCCCACTGAAGCTTTCTTT.

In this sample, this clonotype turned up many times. For the CDR3, the DNA is TGCAGTGCTCCACTAGGACTAGCGGCTATACAAGAGACCCAGTACTTC. It codes for CSAPLGLAAIQETQYF. This sequence joins TRBV20-1 and TRBJ2-5, with 10 bases fitting TRBD2. Germline V gene sequence: CDR1 DFQATT, CDR2 SNEGSKA (reference sequence). The CDR3 contains 16 residues. V was clipped by 5 bases and J by 2 bases; unmatched bases: 11.

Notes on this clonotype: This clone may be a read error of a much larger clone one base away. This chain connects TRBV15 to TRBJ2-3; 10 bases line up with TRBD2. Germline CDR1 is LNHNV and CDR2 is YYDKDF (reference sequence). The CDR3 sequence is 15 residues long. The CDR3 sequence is CGTSRVTSGMDTQYF. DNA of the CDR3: TGTGGCACCAGCAGAGTTACTAGCGGGATGGATACGCAGTATTTT.

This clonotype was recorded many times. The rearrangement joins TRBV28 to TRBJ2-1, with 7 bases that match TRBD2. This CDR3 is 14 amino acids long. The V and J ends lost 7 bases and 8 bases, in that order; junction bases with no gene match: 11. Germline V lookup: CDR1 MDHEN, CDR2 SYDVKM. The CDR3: CASTSNGSGDEQFF. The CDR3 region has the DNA TGTGCCAGCACCAGCAACGGGAGCGGGGATGAGCAGTTCTTC.

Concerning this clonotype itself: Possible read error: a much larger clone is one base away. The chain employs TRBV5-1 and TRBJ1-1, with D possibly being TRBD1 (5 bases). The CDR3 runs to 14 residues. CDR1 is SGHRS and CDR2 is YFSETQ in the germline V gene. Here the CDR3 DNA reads TGCGCCAGCAGCTTGGTATCTGGGACCACTGAAGCTTCCTTT. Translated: CASSLVSGTTEASF.

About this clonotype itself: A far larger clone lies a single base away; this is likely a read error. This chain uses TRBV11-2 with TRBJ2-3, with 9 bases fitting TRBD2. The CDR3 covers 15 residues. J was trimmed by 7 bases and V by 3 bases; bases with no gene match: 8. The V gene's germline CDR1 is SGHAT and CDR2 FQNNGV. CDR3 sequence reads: CASSFAGGDWNTQYF. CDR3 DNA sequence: TGTGCCAGCAGCTTTGCGGGAGGGGATTGGAATACGCAGTATTTT. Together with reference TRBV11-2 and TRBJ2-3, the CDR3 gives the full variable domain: EAGVAQSPRYKIIEKRQSVAFWCNPISGHATLYWYQQILGQGPKLLIQFQNNGVVDDSQLPKDRFSAERLKGVDSTLKIQPAKLEDSAVYLCASSFAGGDWNTQYFGPGTRLTVL.

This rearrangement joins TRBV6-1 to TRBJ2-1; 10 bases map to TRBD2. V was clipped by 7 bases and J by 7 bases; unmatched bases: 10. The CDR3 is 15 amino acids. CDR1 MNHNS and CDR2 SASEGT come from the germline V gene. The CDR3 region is CASTHSGGTLNEQFF. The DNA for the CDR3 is TGTGCCAGCACCCATAGCGGGGGGACCTTAAATGAGCAGTTCTTC.

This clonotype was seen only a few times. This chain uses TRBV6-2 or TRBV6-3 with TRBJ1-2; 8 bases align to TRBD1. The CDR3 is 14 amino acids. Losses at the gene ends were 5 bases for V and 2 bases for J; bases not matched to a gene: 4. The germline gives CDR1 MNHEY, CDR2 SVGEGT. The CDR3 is CASSEYRGNYGYTF. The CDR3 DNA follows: TGTGCCAGCAGTGAATACAGGGGGAACTATGGCTACACCTTC.

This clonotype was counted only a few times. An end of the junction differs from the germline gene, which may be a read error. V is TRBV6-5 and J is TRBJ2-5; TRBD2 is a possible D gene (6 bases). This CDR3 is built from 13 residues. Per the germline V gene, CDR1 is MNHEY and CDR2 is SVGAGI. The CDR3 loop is CASNYWLAETQYF. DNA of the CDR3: TGTGCCAGCAATTACTGGCTAGCGGAGACCCAGTACTTC.

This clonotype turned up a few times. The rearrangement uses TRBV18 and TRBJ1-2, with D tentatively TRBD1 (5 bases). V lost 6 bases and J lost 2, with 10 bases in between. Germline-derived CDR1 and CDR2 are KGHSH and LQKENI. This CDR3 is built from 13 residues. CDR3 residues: CASSPKGNYGYTF. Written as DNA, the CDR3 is TGTGCCAGCTCCCCCAAGGGGAACTATGGCTACACCTTC. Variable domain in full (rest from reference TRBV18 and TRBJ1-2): NAGVMQNPRHLVRRRGQEARLRCSPMKGHSHVYWYRQLPEEGLKFMVYLQKENIIDESGMPKERFSAEFPKEGPSILRIQQVVRGDSAAYFCASSPKGNYGYTFGSGTRLTVV.

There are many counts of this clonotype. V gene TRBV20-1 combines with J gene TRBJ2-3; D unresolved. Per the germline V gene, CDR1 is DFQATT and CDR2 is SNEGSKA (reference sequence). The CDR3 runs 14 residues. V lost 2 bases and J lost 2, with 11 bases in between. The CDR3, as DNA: TGCAGTGCTAGACCCTCGCCAGCCACAGATACGCAGTATTTT. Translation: CSARPSPATDTQYF.

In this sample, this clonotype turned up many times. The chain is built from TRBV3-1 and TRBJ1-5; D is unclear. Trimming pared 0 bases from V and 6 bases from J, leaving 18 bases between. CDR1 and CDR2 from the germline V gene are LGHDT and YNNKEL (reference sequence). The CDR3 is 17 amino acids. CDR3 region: CASSQDSAGGMSQPQHF. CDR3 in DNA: TGTGCCAGCAGCCAAGATAGCGCGGGAGGGATGAGTCAGCCCCAGCATTTT.

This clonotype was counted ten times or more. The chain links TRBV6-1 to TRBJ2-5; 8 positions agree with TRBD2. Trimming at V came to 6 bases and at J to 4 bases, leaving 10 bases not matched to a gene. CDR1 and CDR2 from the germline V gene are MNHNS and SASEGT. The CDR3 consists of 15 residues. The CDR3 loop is CASRDLAGPRETQYF. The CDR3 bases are TGTGCCAGCAGGGACCTAGCGGGCCCCCGAGAGACCCAGTACTTC.

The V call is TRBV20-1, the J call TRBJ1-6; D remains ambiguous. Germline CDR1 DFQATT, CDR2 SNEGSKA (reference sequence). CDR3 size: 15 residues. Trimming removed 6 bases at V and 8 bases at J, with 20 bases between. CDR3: CSAPHSTLEHSPLHF. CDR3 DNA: TGCAGTGCCCCCCATTCGACACTAGAGCATTCACCCCTCCACTTT.

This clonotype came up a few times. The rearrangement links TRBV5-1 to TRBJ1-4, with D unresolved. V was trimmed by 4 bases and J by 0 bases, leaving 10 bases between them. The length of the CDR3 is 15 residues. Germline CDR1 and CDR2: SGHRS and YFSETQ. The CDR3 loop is CASSPAAATNEKLFF. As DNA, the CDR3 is TGCGCCAGCAGCCCCGCGGCTGCAACTAATGAAAAACTGTTTTTT. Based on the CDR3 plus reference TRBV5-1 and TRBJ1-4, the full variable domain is KAGVTQTPRYLIKTRGQQVTLSCSPISGHRSVSWYQQTPGQGLQFLFEYFSETQRNKGNFPGRFSGRQFSNSRSEMNVSTLELGDSALYLCASSPAAATNEKLFFGSGTQLSVL.

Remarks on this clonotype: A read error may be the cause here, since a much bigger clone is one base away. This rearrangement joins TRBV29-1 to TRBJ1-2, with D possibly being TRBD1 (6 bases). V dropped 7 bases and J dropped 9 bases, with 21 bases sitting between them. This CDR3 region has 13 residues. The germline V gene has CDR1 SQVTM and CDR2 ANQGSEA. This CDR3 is CSAGTILVGRYTF. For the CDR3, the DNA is TGCAGCGCGGGGACAATCCTGGTGGGGCGCTACACCTTC. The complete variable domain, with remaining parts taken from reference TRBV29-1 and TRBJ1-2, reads SAVISQKPSRDICQRGTSLTIQCQVDSQVTMMFWYRQQPGQSLTLIATANQGSEATYESGFVIDKFPISRPNLTFSTLTVSNMSPEDSSIYLCSAGTILVGRYTFGSGTRLTVV.

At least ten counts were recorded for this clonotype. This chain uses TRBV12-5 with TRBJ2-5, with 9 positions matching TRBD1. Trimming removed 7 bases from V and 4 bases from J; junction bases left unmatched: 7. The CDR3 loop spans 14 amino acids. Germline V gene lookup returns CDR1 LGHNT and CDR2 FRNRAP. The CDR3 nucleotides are TGTGCTAGTGTCTCAGGGACAGGGACAGAGACCCAGTACTTC. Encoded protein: CASVSGTGTETQYF.

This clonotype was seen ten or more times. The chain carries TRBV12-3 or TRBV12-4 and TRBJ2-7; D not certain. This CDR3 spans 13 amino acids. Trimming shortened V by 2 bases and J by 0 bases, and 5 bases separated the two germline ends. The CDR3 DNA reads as TGTGCCAGCAGTTTATCCGCCTCCTACGAGCAGTACTTC. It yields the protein CASSLSASYEQYF.

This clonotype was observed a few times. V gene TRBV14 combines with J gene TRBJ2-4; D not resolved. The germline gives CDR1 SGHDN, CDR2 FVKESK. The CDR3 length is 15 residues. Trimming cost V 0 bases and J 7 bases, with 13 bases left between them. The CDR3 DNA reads TGTGCCAGCAGCCAAGATTCAGAGGAGATGAACATTCAGTACTTC. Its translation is CASSQDSEEMNIQYF.

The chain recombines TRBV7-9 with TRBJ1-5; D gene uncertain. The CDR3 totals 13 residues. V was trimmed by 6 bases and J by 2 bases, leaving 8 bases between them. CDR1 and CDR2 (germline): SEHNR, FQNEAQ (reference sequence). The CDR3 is CASSYVGNQPQHF. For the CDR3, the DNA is TGTGCCAGCAGTTACGTCGGCAATCAGCCCCAGCATTTT.

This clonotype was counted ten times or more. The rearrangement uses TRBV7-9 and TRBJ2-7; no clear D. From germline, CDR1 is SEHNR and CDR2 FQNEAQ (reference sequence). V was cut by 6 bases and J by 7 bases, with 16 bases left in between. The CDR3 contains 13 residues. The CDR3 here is CASSPNLLSEQYF. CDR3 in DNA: TGTGCCAGCAGTCCCAACCTCTTATCGGAGCAGTACTTC. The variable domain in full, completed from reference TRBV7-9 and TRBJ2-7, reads DTGVSQNPRHKITKRGQNVTFRCDPISEHNRLYWYRQTLGQGPEFLTYFQNEAQLEKSRLLSDRFSAERPKGSFSTLEIQRTEQGDSAMYLCASSPNLLSEQYFGPGTRLTVT.

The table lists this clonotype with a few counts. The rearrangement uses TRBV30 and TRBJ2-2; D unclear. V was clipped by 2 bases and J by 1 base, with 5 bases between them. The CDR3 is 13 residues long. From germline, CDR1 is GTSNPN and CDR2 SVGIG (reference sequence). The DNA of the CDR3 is TGTGCCTGGAGTAACCAGAACACCGGGGAGCTGTTTTTT. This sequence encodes CAWSNQNTGELFF.

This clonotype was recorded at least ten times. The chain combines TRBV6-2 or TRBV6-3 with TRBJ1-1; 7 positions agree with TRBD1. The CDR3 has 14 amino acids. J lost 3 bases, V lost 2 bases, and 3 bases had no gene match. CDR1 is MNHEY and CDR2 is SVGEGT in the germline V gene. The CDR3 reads CASSYDREDTEAFF. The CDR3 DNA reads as TGTGCCAGCAGTTACGACAGGGAAGACACTGAAGCTTTCTTT.

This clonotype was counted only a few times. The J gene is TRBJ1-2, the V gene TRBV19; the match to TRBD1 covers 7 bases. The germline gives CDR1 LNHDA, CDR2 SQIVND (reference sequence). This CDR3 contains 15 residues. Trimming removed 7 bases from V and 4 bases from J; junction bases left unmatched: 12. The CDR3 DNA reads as TGTGCCAGTACGATGTTGACAGGGACGCGCTATGGCTACACCTTC. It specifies CASTMLTGTRYGYTF.

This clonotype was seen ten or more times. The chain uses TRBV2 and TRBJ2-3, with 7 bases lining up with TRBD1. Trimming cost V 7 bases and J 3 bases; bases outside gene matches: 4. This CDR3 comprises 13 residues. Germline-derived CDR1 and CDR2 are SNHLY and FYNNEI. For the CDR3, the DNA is TGTGCCAGCATACAGGGGAAGACAGATACGCAGTATTTT. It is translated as CASIQGKTDTQYF. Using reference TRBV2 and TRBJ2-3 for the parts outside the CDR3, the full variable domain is EPEVTQTPSHQVTQMGQEVILRCVPISNHLYFYWYRQILGQKVEFLVSFYNNEISEKSEIFDDQFSVERPDGSNFTLKIRSTKLEDSAMYFCASIQGKTDTQYFGPGTRLTVL.

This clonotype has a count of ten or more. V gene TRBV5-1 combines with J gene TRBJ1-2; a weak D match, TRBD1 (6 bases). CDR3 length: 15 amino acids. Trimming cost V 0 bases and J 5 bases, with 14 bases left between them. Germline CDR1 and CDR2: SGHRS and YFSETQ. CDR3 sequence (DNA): TGCGCCAGCAGCTTGGACGTCCAGAGGGGGTATGGCTACACCTTC. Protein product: CASSLDVQRGYGYTF.

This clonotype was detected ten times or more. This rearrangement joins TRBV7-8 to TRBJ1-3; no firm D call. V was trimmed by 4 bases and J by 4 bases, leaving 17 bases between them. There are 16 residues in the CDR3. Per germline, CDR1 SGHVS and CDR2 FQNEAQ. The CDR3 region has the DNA TGTGCCAGCAGCTCAGAGACCGGCCTCTGGGGAAACACCATATATTTT. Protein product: CASSSETGLWGNTIYF.

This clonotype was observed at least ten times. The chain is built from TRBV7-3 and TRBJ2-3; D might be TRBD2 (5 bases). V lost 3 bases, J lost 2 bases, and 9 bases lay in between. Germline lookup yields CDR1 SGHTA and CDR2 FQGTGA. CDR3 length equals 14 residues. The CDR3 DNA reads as TGTGCCAGCAGCTTCAGAGGGCCCACAGATACGCAGTATTTT. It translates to CASSFRGPTDTQYF.

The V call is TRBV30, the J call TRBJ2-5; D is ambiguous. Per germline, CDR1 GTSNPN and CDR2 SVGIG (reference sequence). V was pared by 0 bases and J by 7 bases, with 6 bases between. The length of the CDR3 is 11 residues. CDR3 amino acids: CAWSVGSTQYF. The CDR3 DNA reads TGTGCCTGGAGTGTAGGGTCGACCCAGTACTTC.

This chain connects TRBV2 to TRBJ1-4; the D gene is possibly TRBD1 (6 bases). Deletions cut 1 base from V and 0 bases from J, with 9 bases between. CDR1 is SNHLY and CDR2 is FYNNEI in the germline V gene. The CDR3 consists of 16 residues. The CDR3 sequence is CASSEGTATTNEKLFF. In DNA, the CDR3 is TGTGCCAGCAGTGAAGGGACAGCAACAACTAATGAAAAACTGTTTTTT.